What follows are 17 T cell receptor beta chains derived from one specimen sequenced in a study of cytomegalovirus exposure and HLA in healthy donors. Both 60 Vbeta primers and 13 Jbeta primers went into the PCR. The repertoire was sequenced with immunoSEQ multiplex PCR; TCRdb's copy has only in-frame clones and lacks some. The sample totals around 77,000 clones. What was sequenced was PBMCs. Every receptor here comes from a man between 45 and 60 years old in good health and CMV-seropositive.

This chain joins TRBV6-5 and TRBJ1-1; 8 positions match TRBD1. The CDR3 has 15 residues. With V trimmed by 8 bases and J by 6 bases, 14 bases remained unmatched. Germline V gene data show CDR1 as MNHEY and CDR2 as SVGAGI. The CDR3: CASRPPGQARAEAFF. The CDR3 DNA reads as TGTGCCAGCCGACCCCCGGGACAGGCGCGGGCTGAAGCTTTCTTT.

The rearrangement links TRBV18 to TRBJ1-2, with D unclear. CDR3 length: 13 residues. Germline V gene sequence: CDR1 KGHSH, CDR2 LQKENI. Trimming stripped 6 bases from V and 8 bases from J, with 16 bases between. CDR3 in amino acids: CASSSIRAEGYTF. CDR3 coding DNA: TGTGCCAGCTCCTCGATCCGAGCGGAGGGCTACACCTTC.

This sequence joins TRBV5-1 and TRBJ2-5; no clear D gene. Germline-derived CDR1 and CDR2 are SGHRS and YFSETQ. The CDR3 is 14 amino acids. V was pared by 4 bases and J by 1 base, with 11 bases between. This CDR3 reads CASSTAGRQETQYF. In nucleotides, the CDR3 is TGCGCCAGCAGCACCGCAGGCCGCCAAGAGACCCAGTACTTC.

The chain joins TRBV6-5 to TRBJ1-5, with unresolved D. Germline values: CDR1 MNHEY, CDR2 SVGAGI. V was pared by 5 bases and J by 5 bases, with 13 bases between. The CDR3 contains 14 residues. The CDR3 DNA sequence: TGTGCCAGCAGTCTCCCTGGGCGTTATCAGCCCCAGCATTTT. This translates into CASSLPGRYQPQHF.

This sequence joins TRBV15 and TRBJ1-3, with D perhaps TRBD1 (5 bases). Trimming pared 5 bases from V and 0 bases from J, leaving 11 bases between. This CDR3 is 15 amino acids long. Germline lookup yields CDR1 LNHNV and CDR2 YYDKDF (reference sequence). CDR3 in DNA: TGTGCCACCAGCCAGGGCCCATACTCTGGAAACACCATATATTTT. Protein sequence: CATSQGPYSGNTIYF.

The chain has TRBV9 and TRBJ1-2, with 7 positions matching TRBD1. V shed 3 bases, J shed 3 bases, and the junction held 5 bases outside the gene matches. Germline V gene lookup returns CDR1 SGDLS and CDR2 YYNGEE. CDR3 size: 14 residues. CDR3 in DNA: TGTGCCAGCAGCGCGAGGGGGCCGGACTATGGCTACACCTTC. Translated: CASSARGPDYGYTF.

This sequence joins TRBV2 and TRBJ2-3; D unclear. The ends were cut back, 7 bases at V and 0 bases at J, with 8 bases in the middle. This CDR3 is 13 amino acids long. Germline-derived CDR1 and CDR2 are SNHLY and FYNNEI. The CDR3: CASTTSSTDTQYF. In DNA form, the CDR3 reads TGTGCCAGCACTACTTCTAGCACAGATACGCAGTATTTT.

J is TRBJ1-2 and V is TRBV2; D call uncertain. The germline CDR1 and CDR2 sequences are SNHLY and FYNNEI. Trimming cost V 4 bases and J 10 bases, with 16 bases left between them. CDR3 length equals 13 residues. The CDR3 spells CASSVYIASAYTF. The CDR3 DNA follows: TGTGCCAGCAGTGTCTACATAGCGAGTGCCTACACCTTC.

The genes are TRBV7-9 and TRBJ1-1; D is unclear. The CDR3 totals 15 residues. Trimming removed 2 bases from V and 3 bases from J, with 13 bases in between. The germline V gene has CDR1 SEHNR and CDR2 FQNEAQ (reference sequence). CDR3 coding DNA: TGTGCCAGCAGCTTATGGGAGGTAAGGGACACTGAAGCTTTCTTT. Protein sequence: CASSLWEVRDTEAFF.

The chain is built from TRBV10-3 and TRBJ2-1, with 10 nucleotides matching TRBD2. Trimming removed 7 bases from V and 9 bases from J; junction bases left unmatched: 9. Germline CDR1 is ENHRY and CDR2 is SYGVKD. The CDR3 loop spans 14 amino acids. The CDR3, as DNA: TGTGCCATCACCCCTAGCGGGGGCTCGGGTGAGCAGTTCTTC. Translation gives CAITPSGGSGEQFF.

This rearrangement joins TRBV5-1 to TRBJ2-1; TRBD2 matches at 9 bases. V shed 4 bases, J shed 5 bases, and the junction held 7 bases outside the gene matches. This CDR3 comprises 15 residues. The germline gives CDR1 SGHRS, CDR2 YFSETQ. The CDR3 here is CASSEVAGVNNEQFF. The DNA of the CDR3 is TGCGCCAGCAGCGAAGTAGCGGGGGTAAACAATGAGCAGTTCTTC.

V and J are TRBV27 and TRBJ2-1; 11 bases agree with TRBD1. This CDR3 comprises 14 residues. Germline CDR1 MNHEY, CDR2 SMNVEV (reference sequence). V lost 5 bases to trimming and J lost 7 bases; unmatched junction nucleotides: 4. Here the CDR3 DNA reads TGTGCCAGCAGTCCGGGGACAGGGGGAAATGAGCAGTTCTTC. Amino acids: CASSPGTGGNEQFF.

The rearrangement links TRBV5-1 to TRBJ2-7, with 9 bases that match TRBD1. The CDR3 covers 15 residues. J lost 3 bases, V lost 2 bases, and 6 bases had no gene match. CDR1 SGHRS and CDR2 YFSETQ come from the germline V gene. The CDR3 region has the DNA TGCGCCAGCAGCTTTGTACAGGGGGCCCACTACGAGCAGTACTTC. Its protein product is CASSFVQGAHYEQYF.

The chain employs TRBV19 and TRBJ2-5, with D perhaps TRBD2 (5 bases). Trimming took off 6 bases at V and 5 bases at J, with 13 bases between the two ends. This CDR3 contains 13 residues. Germline CDR1 is LNHDA and CDR2 is SQIVND (reference sequence). The CDR3 region has the DNA TGTGCCAGTAGCACCACCCGAGGGGAGACCCAGTACTTC. This encodes CASSTTRGETQYF. Filled out from reference TRBV19 and TRBJ2-5, the complete variable domain reads DGGITQSPKYLFRKEGQNVTLSCEQNLNHDAMYWYRQDPGQGLRLIYYSQIVNDFQKGDIAEGYSVSREKKESFPLTVTSAQKNPTAFYLCASSTTRGETQYFGPGTRLLVL.

The rearrangement uses TRBV18 and TRBJ2-5; TRBD1 matches 7 bases. V lost 8 bases, J lost 3 bases, and 6 bases stayed unmatched. CDR3 length: 13 residues. Germline CDR1 reads KGHSH; CDR2 reads LQKENI. CDR3 protein: CASTLTGEETQYF. DNA for the CDR3: TGTGCCAGCACCCTTACAGGGGAAGAGACCCAGTACTTC.

J is TRBJ2-3 and V is TRBV5-1, with TRBD2 identical over 7 bases. Losses at the gene ends were 4 bases for V and 1 base for J; bases not matched to a gene: 9. The CDR3 length is 16 residues. Germline assignment: CDR1 SGHRS and CDR2 YFSETQ. The CDR3 loop reads CASSPSSGAGTDTQYF. CDR3 bases: TGCGCCAGCAGCCCTTCCAGCGGGGCTGGCACAGATACGCAGTATTTT.

V and J are TRBV6-1 and TRBJ2-1, with 9 bases fitting TRBD1. CDR3 length equals 17 residues. J was trimmed by 4 bases and V by 0 bases; bases with no gene match: 7. Germline CDR1 MNHNS, CDR2 SASEGT. CDR3 in amino acids: CASSEAPGQGGYNEQFF. The CDR3 DNA reads TGTGCCAGCAGTGAAGCCCCGGGACAGGGAGGATACAATGAGCAGTTCTTC.